This record covers a single T cell receptor (beta chain). The record originates from a study of Graves' ophthalmopathy and Graves' hyperthyroidism. The CDR3 extends over 15 amino acids. V shed 7 bases and J shed 0 bases, with 16 bases lying between them. Germline V gives CDR1 SGHRS, CDR2 YFSETQ. RNA transcripts provided the template for amplifying TCR beta CDR3 regions. Second-round multiplex PCR came after a first-round RT-PCR that employed HTBI primers. MiXCR, applied by TCRdb to the multiplex PCR reads, yields one record per CDR3 protein. The sample includes approximately 500,000 distinct CDR3 sequences, about an eighth of them seen just once.

The sequence was collected from a woman between 25 and 40 years old with Graves' ophthalmopathy. Sequencing was carried out using blood. V is TRBV5-1 and J is TRBJ1-1; possibly TRBD1 for D (6 bases). The CDR3 is CASRVGTPMNTEAFF. In DNA, the CDR3 is TGCGCCAGCCGGGTAGGGACACCTATGAACACTGAAGCTTTCTTT. The entire variable domain, with the rest obtained from reference TRBV5-1 and TRBJ1-1, is as follows: KAGVTQTPRYLIKTRGQQVTLSCSPISGHRSVSWYQQTPGQGLQFLFEYFSETQRNKGNFPGRFSGRQFSNSRSEMNVSTLELGDSALYLCASRVGTPMNTEAFFGQGTRLTVV.